This T cell receptor (beta chain) emerged from a study of CD8 T cells in ankylosing spondylitis. General study findings and limits: The study identified a TCR beta motif of about eight highly homologous variants that appeared characteristic of ankylosing spondylitis blood. Earlier authors reported some of these motif variants in reactive arthritis synovial fluid and blood.

Libraries of TCR beta came from quantitative 5'-RACE with molecular barcodes. One entry per CDR3 protein results from TCRdb running MiXCR on the 5' RACE reads. This table has around 130,000 distinct CDR3 sequences, roughly 13% appearing once. Germline CDR1 and CDR2: ENHRY and SYGVKD. V was clipped by 11 bases and J by 2 bases; unmatched bases: 4. This CDR3 contains 13 residues. This clonotype was recorded a few times. Its antigen remains unidentified. Sequenced input: blood, either unsorted or a sorted T cell fraction (not recorded which). V and J are TRBV10-3 and TRBJ2-3; 10 positions match TRBD2. This TCR derives from a female donor with ankylosing spondylitis or in good health (not recorded which). The CDR3 reads CAVSGRATDTQYF. DNA of the CDR3: TGTGCCGTAAGCGGGAGGGCCACAGATACGCAGTATTTT.